This T cell receptor (beta chain) was profiled in a study of regulatory T cells in long-lasting Graves disease. Study overall: Recently diagnosed Graves' patients had received antithyroid drugs for under 3 months. Study-wide findings and caveats: Under persistent disease, TRBV28, TRBJ1-2 and TRBJ2-5 were used preferentially.

Concerning this clonotype itself: The antigen is undetermined.

As for time point: newly diagnosed GD, antithyroid drugs for less than 3 months. RNA extracted from PBMCs served as the sequencing template. J gave up 5 bases and V 4 bases, and 6 bases lay outside the gene matches. The CDR3 spans 15 residues. Per germline, CDR1 SGHVS and CDR2 FNYEAQ. iRepertoire HTBI primers and Arm-PCR of CDR3 regions built TCR beta libraries. TCRdb analysed the multiplex PCR reads with MiXCR anew, one entry per CDR3 protein. There are under 700,000 distinct CDR3 sequences in the sample; roughly 16% occur only once, and around 25% lies in the top ten. These same data were also listed under a study on T cells in Graves' hyperthyroidism and ophthalmopathy. That investigation notes: An initial round of RT-PCR targeting the TCR CDR3 relied on the HTBI primer set. Stable hyperthyroidism and ophthalmopathy were separated using 13 V-J signatures.

V and J are TRBV7-6 and TRBJ2-1, with TRBD2 identical over 9 bases. This TCR was sampled from a middle-aged woman with Graves disease. The sample consisted of peripheral blood mononuclear cells (PBMCs), taken at new diagnosis, from a patient treated with antithyroid drugs. The DNA for the CDR3 is TGTGCCAGCAGCTACATAGCGGGGGCTAACAATGAGCAGTTCTTC. It yields the protein CASSYIAGANNEQFF.